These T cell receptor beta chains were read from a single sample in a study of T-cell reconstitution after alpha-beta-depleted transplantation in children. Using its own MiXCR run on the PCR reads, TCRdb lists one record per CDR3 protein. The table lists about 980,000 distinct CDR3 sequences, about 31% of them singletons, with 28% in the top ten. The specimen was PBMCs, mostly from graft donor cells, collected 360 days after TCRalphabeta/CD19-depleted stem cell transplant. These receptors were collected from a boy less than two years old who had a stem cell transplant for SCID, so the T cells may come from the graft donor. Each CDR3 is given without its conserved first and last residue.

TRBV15 ATSVLDSVYEQY
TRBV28 ASKSHGTGNTGELF
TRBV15 ATSRQSRQGAF
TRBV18 ASSAMNGLRGLQETQY
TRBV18 ASSPLGQAAEQY
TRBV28 ASSFFLAGSEQY
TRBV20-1 SMGQGASSEQY
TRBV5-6 ASSFYDRDKYTIY
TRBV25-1 ASSTQGLETQY
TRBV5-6 ASSLRVVGGELF
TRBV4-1 ASSQGGAADTQY
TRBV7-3 ASSSLREGRSNSPLH
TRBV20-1 SAGRSGQTENIQY
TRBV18 ASSRDRTEISNQPQH
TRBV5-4 ASSPLPPTSGEETQY
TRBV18 ASSPRGIGYEQY
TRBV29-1 SAGGSGNQPQH
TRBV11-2 ASSLDTGQPQH
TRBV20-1 SARGLYEQY
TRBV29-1 SSPGTTRDGEQF
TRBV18 ASSPPQKWNTEAF
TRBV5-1 ASSQKTGTGVHEQY
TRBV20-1 SARQSLAKNIQY
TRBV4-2 ASSQERRGREITEAF
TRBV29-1 SIGRDRSADTQY
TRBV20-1 SARDFIRLGVGEKLF
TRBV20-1 SARDSAGTVSNQPQH
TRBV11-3 ASSFRAGSSYEQY
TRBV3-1 ASRLAGSNYNEQF
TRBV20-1 SARPYTSGTGELF
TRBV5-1 ASSLGQWEPYEQY
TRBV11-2 ASTYGLAALYEQY
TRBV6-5 ASSSPGGNTEAF
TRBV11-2 ASSLSGAPGNIQY
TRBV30 AWSSGPGNTEAF
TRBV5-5 ASSLAGQGRFEQY
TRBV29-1 SVELAGISSYNEQF
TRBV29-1 TGHTHTEAF
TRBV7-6 ASSLVGRVTEAF
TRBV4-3 ASKGRRRGQY
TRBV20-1 SARLAQETQY
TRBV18 ASSDTGAQETQY
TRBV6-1 ASSPRGLGGSTYEQY
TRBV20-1 SARWPSNYGYT
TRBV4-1 ASSQDGTSGAETQY
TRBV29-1 SVCMLGGNTEAF
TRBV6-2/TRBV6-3 ASRVGRSEAF
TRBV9 ASSTRQELGGNTIY
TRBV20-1 SAHGPPAETQY